This T cell receptor beta chain was observed in a study of blood T cell repertoires in COVID-19. Study at large: COVID-19 samples from acute and convalescent phases originated in the United States, Italy and Spain. From T cells, B-cell-depleted T cells, or PBMCs came the material, which was cDNA or gDNA.

V was clipped by 8 bases and J by 4 bases, with 8 bases between them. The CDR3 covers 11 residues. CDR1 and CDR2 (germline): MNHEY, SVGAGI. Patients from Seattle were sampled longitudinally, starting during active infection. Per the original methods: Reference gene primers were amplified, and this amplification served to estimate nucleated cell counts. This table comes from immunoSEQ multiplex PCR, and its TCRdb copy is limited to in-frame clones, with some not included. V, J and clone size derive from that table, while D and trimming were established from the DNA sequence. The table includes about 80,000 clones, about 82% detected once.

This chain uses TRBV6-5 with TRBJ1-2; D is unclear. The sample consisted of peripheral blood. This clonotype was sampled from a man aged 50 or older with COVID-19, enrolled during active disease. Here the CDR3 reads CASSVLYGYTF. DNA of the CDR3: TGTGCCAGCTCCGTCCTCTATGGCTACACCTTC.